This T cell receptor (beta chain) was captured in a study of T-cell memory formation after mild COVID-19. Study-wide background: Clusters were largely donor specific. Study-level results: Researchers report contracting CD4+ clones mostly in CM and EM, with CD8+ clones in EMRA.

TCRdb re-called the 5' RACE reads through MiXCR, storing one row per CDR3 protein. The table lists under 550,000 distinct CDR3 sequences, roughly 18% of them singletons. This clonotype was found a few times. The antigen is undetermined. The CDR3 spans 12 residues. The V gene lost 6 bases and the J gene lost 4 bases, with 10 bases spanning the gap. The germline V gene has CDR1 DFQATT and CDR2 SNEGSKA (reference sequence). The V call is TRBV20-1, the J call TRBJ1-5; perhaps TRBD1 as D (6 bases). The sequenced sample consisted of PBMCs or a T cell subset sorted from them (not recorded which). The origin of this receptor is an adult woman who had mild COVID-19 (a few samples of this study predate the infection). Cell type and time point are not known. CDR3 sequence (DNA): TGCAGTGCAACACAGGGAAATCAGCCCCAGCATTTT. This translates into CSATQGNQPQHF.